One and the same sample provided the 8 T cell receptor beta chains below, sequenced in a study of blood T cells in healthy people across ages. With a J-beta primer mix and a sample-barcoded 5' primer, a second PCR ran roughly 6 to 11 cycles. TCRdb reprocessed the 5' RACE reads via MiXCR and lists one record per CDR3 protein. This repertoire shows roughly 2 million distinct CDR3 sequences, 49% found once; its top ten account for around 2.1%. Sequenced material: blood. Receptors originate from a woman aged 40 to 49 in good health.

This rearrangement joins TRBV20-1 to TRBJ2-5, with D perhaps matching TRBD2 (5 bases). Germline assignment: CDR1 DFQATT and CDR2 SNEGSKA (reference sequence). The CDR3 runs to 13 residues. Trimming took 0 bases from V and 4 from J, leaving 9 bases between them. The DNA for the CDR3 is TGCAGTGCTAGAGAGAGGGCTAGAGAGACCCAGTACTTC. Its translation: CSARERARETQYF.

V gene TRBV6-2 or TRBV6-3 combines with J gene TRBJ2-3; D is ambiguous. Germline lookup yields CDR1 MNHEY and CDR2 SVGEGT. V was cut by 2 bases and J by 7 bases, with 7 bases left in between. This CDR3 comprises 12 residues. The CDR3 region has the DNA TGTGCCAGCAGTTACGGGCGGAATACGCAGTATTTT. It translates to CASSYGRNTQYF.

CDR3 bases: TGCAGTGCTAGAGCCAGGACAGGGACCTACAATGAGCAGTACTTC. Translation: CSARARTGTYNEQYF. The chain links TRBV20-1 to TRBJ2-1; 8 positions agree with TRBD1. The J call may be faulty, since TRBJ2-7 better matches the DNA end. Germline V CDR1 and CDR2: DFQATT, SNEGSKA (reference sequence). The CDR3 is 15 amino acids.

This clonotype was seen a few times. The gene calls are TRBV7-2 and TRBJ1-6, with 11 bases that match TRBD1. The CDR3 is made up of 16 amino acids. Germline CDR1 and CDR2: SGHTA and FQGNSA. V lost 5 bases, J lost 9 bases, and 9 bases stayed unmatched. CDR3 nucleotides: TGTGCCAGCAGCCATATAACAGGGACAGGGGGTTCACCCCTCCACTTT. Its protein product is CASSHITGTGGSPLHF.

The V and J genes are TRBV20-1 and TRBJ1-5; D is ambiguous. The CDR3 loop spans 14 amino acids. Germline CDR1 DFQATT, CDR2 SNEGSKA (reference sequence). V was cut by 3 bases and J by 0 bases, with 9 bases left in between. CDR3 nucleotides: TGCAGTGCTAGTAAAGGATCTAGCAATCAGCCCCAGCATTTT. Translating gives CSASKGSSNQPQHF.

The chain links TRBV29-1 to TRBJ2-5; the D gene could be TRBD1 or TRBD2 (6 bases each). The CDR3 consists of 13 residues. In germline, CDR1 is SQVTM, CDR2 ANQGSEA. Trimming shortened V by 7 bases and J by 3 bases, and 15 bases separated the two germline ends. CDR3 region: CSADSGAKETQYF. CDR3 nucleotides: TGCAGCGCCGATTCGGGGGCAAAAGAGACCCAGTACTTC. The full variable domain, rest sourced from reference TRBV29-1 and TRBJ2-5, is SAVISQKPSRDICQRGTSLTIQCQVDSQVTMMFWYRQQPGQSLTLIATANQGSEATYESGFVIDKFPISRPNLTFSTLTVSNMSPEDSSIYLCSADSGAKETQYFGPGTRLLVL.

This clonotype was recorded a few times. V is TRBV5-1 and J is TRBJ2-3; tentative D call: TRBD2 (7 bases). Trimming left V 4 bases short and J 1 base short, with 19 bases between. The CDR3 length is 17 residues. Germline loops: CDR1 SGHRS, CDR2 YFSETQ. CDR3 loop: CASSLIRAGAGTDTQYF. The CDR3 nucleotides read TGCGCCAGCAGCCTGATCAGGGCGGGGGCTGGCACAGATACGCAGTATTTT.

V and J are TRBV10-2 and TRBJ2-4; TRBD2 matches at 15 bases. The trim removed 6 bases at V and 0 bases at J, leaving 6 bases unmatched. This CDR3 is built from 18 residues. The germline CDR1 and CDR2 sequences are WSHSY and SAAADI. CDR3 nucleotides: TGCGCCAGCAGACGGACTAGCGGGGGGGCCGTAGCCAAAAACATTCAGTACTTC. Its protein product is CASRRTSGGAVAKNIQYF.